Listed below are T cell receptor beta chains from one sample, sequenced in a study. TCRdb re-derived calls from the RT-PCR reads in MiXCR, one entry per CDR3 protein. The table has about 680,000 distinct CDR3 sequences, around 14% seen once. The sequenced material came from memory CD4+ T cells from blood. The receptors originated from a female donor in good health, serving as a healthy control. CDR3s include the opening cysteine and the closing phenylalanine or tryptophan. The order of the fields is V gene, D gene, CDR3 length, clone size, J gene, CDR3 protein, CDR3 DNA. The D gene is left open where the match is weak. Part of the rows lack a size; the others show once, few, many or a class for expanded clones.

V: TRBV29-1; D: -; length: 13; size: few; J: TRBJ1-4; CDR3: CSGLPRAGEKLFF; DNA: TGCAGCGGACTGCCCAGGGCAGGGGAAAAACTGTTTTTT
V: TRBV6-1; D: -; length: 13; size: few; J: TRBJ1-5; CDR3: CASSALNNQPQHF; DNA: TGTGCCAGCAGTGCACTCAACAATCAGCCCCAGCATTTT
V: TRBV7-2; D: -; length: 15; size: -; J: TRBJ1-6; CDR3: CASSFRWGDNSPLHF; DNA: TGTGCCAGCAGCTTCCGTTGGGGTGACAATTCACCCCTCCACTTT
V: TRBV12-3/TRBV12-4; D: -; length: 14; size: few; J: TRBJ1-2; CDR3: CASSKGPQYYGYTF; DNA: TGTGCCAGCAGTAAGGGACCGCAGTACTATGGCTACACCTTC
V: TRBV27; D: -; length: 15; size: many; J: TRBJ2-1; CDR3: CASSLSRVGANEQFF; DNA: TGTGCCAGCAGTTTATCGAGGGTTGGCGCCAATGAGCAGTTCTTC
V: TRBV7-3; D: TRBD2; length: 17; size: many; J: TRBJ2-1; CDR3: CASSLGVWGLELNEQFF; DNA: TGTGCCAGCAGCTTAGGCGTGTGGGGACTAGAGCTCAATGAGCAGTTCTTC
V: TRBV15; D: -; length: 15; size: many; J: TRBJ2-1; CDR3: CATSRDWASFGGQFF; DNA: TGTGCCACCAGCAGAGATTGGGCTAGTTTCGGGGGGCAGTTCTTC
V: TRBV7-2; D: TRBD1; length: 13; size: many; J: TRBJ1-1; CDR3: CASSLGQDREAFF; DNA: TGTGCCAGCAGCCTCGGACAGGACCGTGAAGCTTTCTTT
V: TRBV6-6; D: -; length: 14; size: few; J: TRBJ2-7; CDR3: CASSRGTPAYEQYF; DNA: TGTGCCAGCAGTCGTGGTACTCCTGCCTACGAGCAGTACTTC
V: TRBV5-5; D: -; length: 14; size: many; J: TRBJ2-1; CDR3: CASTPSWSYNEQFF; DNA: TGTGCCAGCACCCCGAGTTGGTCCTACAATGAGCAGTTCTTC
V: TRBV29-1; D: -; length: 14; size: many; J: TRBJ2-7; CDR3: CSVVQSLTDYEQYF; DNA: TGCAGCGTTGTCCAATCCCTCACCGATTACGAGCAGTACTTC
V: TRBV5-1; D: TRBD2; length: 17; size: few; J: TRBJ2-1; CDR3: CASSLGSASGSYNEQFF; DNA: TGCGCCAGCAGCTTGGGGTCGGCTAGCGGTTCCTACAATGAGCAGTTCTTC
V: TRBV28; D: TRBD1; length: 16; size: -; J: TRBJ1-5; CDR3: CASSPSTGQWGQPQHF; DNA: TGTGCCAGCAGCCCATCGACAGGGCAATGGGGTCAGCCCCAGCATTTT
V: TRBV6-5; D: -; length: 13; size: few; J: TRBJ1-1; CDR3: CASSYLASTEAFF; DNA: TGTGCCAGCAGTTACTTGGCCAGCACTGAAGCTTTCTTT
V: TRBV7-2; D: TRBD2; length: 18; size: few; J: TRBJ2-3; CDR3: CASSFTPAGARSTDTQYF; DNA: TGTGCCAGCAGCTTCACCCCAGCGGGGGCTCGCAGCACAGATACGCAGTATTTT
V: TRBV12-3/TRBV12-4; D: -; length: 12; size: few; J: TRBJ1-4; CDR3: CASRGTNEKLFF; DNA: TGTGCCAGCAGGGGAACTAATGAAAAACTGTTTTTT
V: TRBV5-6; D: -; length: 16; size: few; J: TRBJ2-2; CDR3: CASSLLFTSTTGELFF; DNA: TGTGCCAGCAGCTTGTTATTTACTTCGACTACCGGGGAGCTGTTTTTT
V: TRBV7-2; D: -; length: 17; size: -; J: TRBJ2-7; CDR3: CASSLRFGGGGSYEQYF; DNA: TGTGCCAGCAGCCTTCGTTTTGGGGGGGGCGGTTCCTACGAGCAGTACTTC
V: TRBV18; D: -; length: 17; size: many; J: TRBJ2-3; CDR3: CASSAHLGHMSTDTQYF; DNA: TGTGCCAGCTCAGCCCACCTAGGACACATGAGCACAGATACGCAGTATTTT
V: TRBV5-1; D: -; length: 14; size: few; J: TRBJ2-7; CDR3: CASSPGGKVAEQYF; DNA: TGCGCCAGCAGCCCGGGTGGGAAGGTGGCGGAGCAGTACTTC
V: TRBV29-1; D: TRBD1; length: 12; size: few; J: TRBJ1-1; CDR3: CSALQGSTEAFF; DNA: TGCAGCGCGCTACAGGGGAGCACTGAAGCTTTCTTT
V: TRBV14; D: -; length: 12; size: -; J: TRBJ2-1; CDR3: CASSQEVGRPFF; DNA: TGTGCCAGCAGCCAAGAGGTGGGTCGTCCGTTCTTC
V: TRBV12-3/TRBV12-4; D: -; length: 13; size: -; J: TRBJ2-1; CDR3: CASSFVGGAPQFF; DNA: TGTGCCAGCAGTTTCGTGGGGGGGGCCCCCCAGTTCTTC
V: TRBV5-5; D: -; length: 15; size: once; J: TRBJ1-2; CDR3: CASFEGRIINYGYTF; DNA: TGTGCCAGCTTTGAGGGACGGATCATTAACTATGGCTACACCTTC
V: TRBV7-2; D: TRBD2; length: 16; size: many; J: TRBJ2-7; CDR3: CASSYGRASAYYEQYF; DNA: TGTGCCAGCAGCTACGGGAGGGCTTCAGCTTACTACGAGCAGTACTTC
V: TRBV28; D: -; length: 14; size: -; J: TRBJ1-4; CDR3: CASSESGQREKLFF; DNA: TGTGCCAGCAGTGAATCAGGACAGAGAGAAAAACTGTTTTTT
V: TRBV20-1; D: -; length: 15; size: many; J: TRBJ2-3; CDR3: CSARGSAGRTDTQYF; DNA: TGCAGTGCTAGAGGGTCGGCGGGACGCACAGATACGCAGTATTTT
V: TRBV6-2/TRBV6-3; D: -; length: 17; size: -; J: TRBJ2-2; CDR3: CASSYPRGGLTPGELFF; DNA: TGTGCCAGCAGTTACCCTCGTGGGGGGCTAACACCTGGGGAGCTGTTTTTT
V: TRBV5-6; D: TRBD2; length: 17; size: -; J: TRBJ2-1; CDR3: CASSLRLGLAGHNEQFF; DNA: TGTGCCAGCAGCTTACGCCTGGGACTAGCGGGGCACAATGAGCAGTTCTTC
V: TRBV30; D: TRBD2; length: 15; size: many; J: TRBJ2-5; CDR3: CAWSLGLAGVETQYF; DNA: TGTGCCTGGAGTTTGGGACTAGCGGGAGTTGAGACCCAGTACTTC
V: TRBV20-1; D: -; length: 14; size: -; J: TRBJ2-7; CDR3: CSATDQAISHEQYF; DNA: TGCAGTGCTACCGACCAGGCCATTTCCCACGAGCAGTACTTC
V: TRBV6-5; D: -; length: 16; size: many; J: TRBJ2-2; CDR3: CASRNYQGLSTGELFF; DNA: TGTGCCAGCAGAAACTACCAAGGGCTCAGCACCGGGGAGCTGTTTTTT
V: TRBV9; D: TRBD2; length: 15; size: many; J: TRBJ2-7; CDR3: CASSGTGRNSEEQYF; DNA: TGTGCCAGCAGCGGGACCGGGAGGAATTCGGAAGAGCAGTACTTC
V: TRBV25-1; D: TRBD1; length: 15; size: -; J: TRBJ1-4; CDR3: CASVGQGLSGEKLFF; DNA: TGTGCCAGCGTGGGACAGGGGTTGAGTGGTGAAAAACTGTTTTTT
V: TRBV7-3; D: TRBD1; length: 17; size: few; J: TRBJ1-1; CDR3: CASSLRGWGDRGTEAFF; DNA: TGTGCCAGCAGCTTAAGAGGGTGGGGAGACAGGGGCACTGAAGCTTTCTTT
V: TRBV7-9; D: -; length: 15; size: few; J: TRBJ2-5; CDR3: CASSPRSSSRETQYF; DNA: TGTGCCAGCAGCCCACGATCTAGCAGCCGGGAGACCCAGTACTTC
V: TRBV7-7; D: TRBD1; length: 13; size: few; J: TRBJ1-2; CDR3: CASSLQGADGYTF; DNA: TGTGCCAGCAGCTTACAGGGGGCCGATGGCTACACCTTC
V: TRBV4-3; D: TRBD2; length: 18; size: -; J: TRBJ2-2; CDR3: CASSQGLGVAGWTGELFF; DNA: TGCGCCAGCAGCCAAGGCCTCGGAGTAGCGGGATGGACCGGGGAGCTGTTTTTT
V: TRBV7-2; D: -; length: 14; size: few; J: TRBJ2-6; CDR3: CASTRGAGANVLTF; DNA: TGTGCCAGCACCCGAGGGGCCGGGGCCAACGTCCTGACTTTC
V: TRBV7-2; D: -; length: 14; size: many; J: TRBJ2-5; CDR3: CASSPYREKETQYF; DNA: TGTGCCAGCAGCCCGTATCGAGAGAAGGAGACCCAGTACTTC
V: TRBV7-9; D: -; length: 15; size: -; J: TRBJ1-5; CDR3: CASSLTGTENQPQHF; DNA: TGTGCCAGCAGCTTAACTGGCACAGAAAATCAGCCCCAGCATTTT
V: TRBV12-3/TRBV12-4; D: TRBD1; length: 15; size: few; J: TRBJ1-2; CDR3: CASSGRDRVGYGYTF; DNA: TGTGCCAGCAGTGGCCGGGACAGGGTGGGCTATGGCTACACCTTC
V: TRBV6-2/TRBV6-3; D: -; length: 17; size: -; J: TRBJ1-5; CDR3: CASSYSFGWQYNQPQHF; DNA: TGTGCCAGCAGTTACTCATTCGGATGGCAGTACAATCAGCCCCAGCATTTT
V: TRBV19; D: TRBD2; length: 16; size: -; J: TRBJ2-1; CDR3: CASKTTSGNVMNEQFF; DNA: TGTGCCAGTAAGACGACTAGCGGGAATGTTATGAATGAGCAGTTCTTC
V: TRBV6-2/TRBV6-3; D: -; length: 14; size: many; J: TRBJ1-1; CDR3: CASTFLELNTEAFF; DNA: TGTGCCAGCACCTTTTTAGAGCTGAACACTGAAGCTTTCTTT
V: TRBV12-3/TRBV12-4; D: -; length: 12; size: many; J: TRBJ2-1; CDR3: CASSLWENEQFF; DNA: TGTGCCAGCAGTTTATGGGAGAATGAGCAGTTCTTC
V: TRBV20-1; D: -; length: 13; size: -; J: TRBJ1-5; CDR3: CSARKGPGQPQHF; DNA: TGCAGTGCTAGGAAGGGGCCGGGTCAGCCCCAGCATTTT
V: TRBV7-9; D: TRBD1; length: 13; size: many; J: TRBJ1-1; CDR3: CASSGTGDTEAFF; DNA: TGTGCCAGCAGCGGGACAGGGGATACTGAAGCTTTCTTT
V: TRBV24-1; D: -; length: 16; size: few; J: TRBJ2-5; CDR3: CATSPRRQAGQETQYF; DNA: TGTGCCACCAGCCCCCGTCGCCAAGCGGGCCAAGAGACCCAGTACTTC
V: TRBV18; D: -; length: 14; size: few; J: TRBJ2-3; CDR3: CASSPMTGPDTQYF; DNA: TGTGCCAGCTCACCAATGACAGGTCCAGATACGCAGTATTTT
V: TRBV11-2; D: -; length: 15; size: -; J: TRBJ2-7; CDR3: CASSLDPSFGVEQYF; DNA: TGTGCCAGCAGCTTAGATCCTTCTTTCGGAGTCGAGCAGTACTTC